This is a list of T cell receptor beta chains from one sample in a study of shared clonotypes between healthy human individuals. Libraries were prepared by immunoSEQ multiplex PCR; TCRdb keeps only in-frame clonotypes and omits some of them. This table has approximately 530,000 clones, 90% to 96% appearing once. The source material was naive CD4+ T cells sorted from blood. Source of these receptors: a woman in her 30s in good health. The CDR3 runs from the conserved cysteine through the conserved F or W. D genes are given only for firm matches. Some rows mark clone size as missing; the rest say once, few, many or name a class of expanded clone.

-,TRBJ2-3,TRBV29-1,TRBD2,CSVKTSGTSRSTDTQYF,TGCAGCGTCAAGACTAGCGGGACGAGCCGTAGCACAGATACGCAGTATTTT
-,TRBJ1-1,TRBV6-1,-,CASSTLGYMAEAFF,TGTGCCAGCAGCACGCTTGGATATATGGCTGAAGCTTTCTTT
-,TRBJ2-7,TRBV28,TRBD1,CASSTAGQGDHEQYF,TGTGCCAGCAGCACAGCAGGACAGGGGGACCACGAGCAGTACTTC
-,TRBJ2-1,TRBV5-1,TRBD2,CASSLLGRAGYEQFF,TGCGCCAGCAGCTTGTTGGGGAGGGCCGGGTATGAGCAGTTCTTC
-,TRBJ2-7,TRBV13,-,CASSSRTASYEQYF,TGTGCCAGCAGCTCCCGGACTGCCTCCTACGAGCAGTACTTC
-,TRBJ2-1,TRBV5-1,TRBD1,CASRDRVRNNEQFF,TGCGCCAGCAGGGACAGGGTGAGGAACAATGAGCAGTTCTTC
-,TRBJ2-7,TRBV7-9,TRBD1,CASSLGTGDEQYF,TGTGCCAGCAGCTTGGGGACAGGGGACGAGCAGTACTTC
-,TRBJ2-7,TRBV6-6,-,CASSNTVVASYEQYF,TGTGCCAGCAGTAATACTGTCGTAGCTTCCTACGAGCAGTACTTC
-,TRBJ1-1,TRBV5-1,TRBD1,CASSSGQARVGTEAFF,TGCGCCAGCAGCTCTGGACAGGCCAGGGTGGGCACTGAAGCTTTCTTT
once,TRBJ2-7,TRBV5-1,-,CASSLTGDSYEQYF,TGCGCCAGCAGCTTGACGGGAGACTCCTACGAGCAGTACTTC
-,TRBJ2-7,TRBV5-4,-,CASSLAGVSYEQYF,TGTGCCAGCAGCTTGGCGGGGGTCTCCTACGAGCAGTACTTC
-,TRBJ2-7,TRBV27,TRBD2,CASSLEGLAADEQYF,TGTGCCAGCAGTTTAGAAGGGCTAGCGGCTGACGAGCAGTACTTC
-,TRBJ1-1,TRBV5-6,TRBD1,CASSKQGKSTEAFF,TGTGCCAGCAGCAAACAGGGGAAGAGCACTGAAGCTTTCTTT
-,TRBJ2-7,TRBV5-4,TRBD2,CASSLPGLAGAEQYF,TGTGCCAGCAGCTTGCCGGGGCTAGCGGGAGCCGAGCAGTACTTC
-,TRBJ1-5,TRBV5-1,-,CASSLGPTGSQHF,TGCGCCAGCAGCTTGGGACCCACAGGGTCCCAGCATTTT
-,TRBJ2-7,TRBV11-2,TRBD2,CASSHSGSAYEQYF,TGTGCCAGCAGCCATAGCGGGAGCGCCTACGAGCAGTACTTC
-,TRBJ1-2,TRBV28,TRBD1,CASSIYRGRIGYTF,TGTGCCAGCAGCATCTACAGGGGGCGGATTGGCTACACCTTC
-,TRBJ2-5,TRBV15,TRBD1,CATSRTGARETQYF,TGTGCCACCAGCAGAACAGGGGCTCGAGAGACCCAGTACTTC
-,TRBJ2-5,TRBV6-6,-,CASSGGAQETQYF,TGTGCCAGCAGTGGCGGGGCACAAGAGACCCAGTACTTC
-,TRBJ2-7,TRBV27,-,CASSTTGWSSYEQYF,TGTGCCAGCAGTACGACCGGCTGGAGCTCCTACGAGCAGTACTTC
-,TRBJ2-1,TRBV6-6,TRBD1,CASSYRGQEYNEQFF,TGTGCCAGCAGTTACCGGGGACAGGAGTACAATGAGCAGTTCTTC
-,TRBJ2-1,TRBV5-1,-,CASSLDAVRDNEQFF,TGCGCCAGCAGCCTGGACGCAGTCAGGGACAATGAGCAGTTCTTC
-,TRBJ2-2,TRBV28,-,CASNSFLGSGELFF,TGTGCCAGCAATTCATTTCTGGGGTCCGGGGAGCTGTTTTTT
-,TRBJ2-1,TRBV5-1,-,CASSLASAVFQANEQFF,TGCGCCAGCAGCTTGGCCTCTGCGGTCTTTCAAGCGAATGAGCAGTTCTTC
-,TRBJ2-2,TRBV5-1,-,CASAEDNSAGELFF,TGCGCCAGCGCCGAGGACAATTCGGCCGGGGAGCTGTTTTTT
-,TRBJ2-3,TRBV5-1,-,CASSFGISTDTQYF,TGCGCCAGCAGCTTCGGGATCAGCACAGATACGCAGTATTTT
-,TRBJ2-1,TRBV5-4,-,CASSPNRGTAFYNEQFF,TGTGCCAGCAGCCCCAACCGAGGGACTGCTTTCTACAATGAGCAGTTCTTC
-,TRBJ1-5,TRBV19,-,CASSLAGQQPQHF,TGTGCCAGTAGTCTGGCAGGGCAACAGCCCCAGCATTTT
-,TRBJ1-1,TRBV5-4,-,CASSFGTEAFF,TGTGCCAGCAGCTTCGGGACAGAAGCTTTCTTT
-,TRBJ2-5,TRBV28,TRBD1,CASRLTGAQETQYF,TGTGCCAGCAGACTGACAGGGGCCCAAGAGACCCAGTACTTC
once,TRBJ2-3,TRBV5-1,-,CAAGRGGTDTQYF,TGCGCCGCAGGGAGAGGGGGCACAGATACGCAGTATTTT
-,TRBJ1-3,TRBV6-1,-,CASSEAQSRNTIYF,TGTGCCAGCAGTGAAGCACAGTCCAGAAACACCATATATTTT
-,TRBJ1-6,TRBV7-9,TRBD1,CASSLGGRDRRNSPLHF,TGTGCCAGCAGCTTAGGAGGGCGGGACAGACGGAATTCACCCCTCCACTTT
-,TRBJ1-2,TRBV28,TRBD1,CASSDPDRDHGYTF,TGTGCCAGCAGCGACCCGGACAGGGACCATGGCTACACCTTC
-,TRBJ2-6,TRBV6-4,TRBD2,CASSDSSSGRPGANVLTF,TGTGCCAGCAGTGACTCGTCTAGCGGGAGACCTGGGGCCAACGTCCTGACTTTC
-,TRBJ2-2,TRBV6-5,-,CASSYQGMGNTGELFF,TGTGCCAGCAGTTACCAGGGGATGGGAAACACCGGGGAGCTGTTTTTT
-,TRBJ1-2,TRBV7-9,-,CASSLGWDNRIGYGYTF,TGTGCCAGCAGCTTAGGCTGGGACAATAGGATCGGCTATGGCTACACCTTC
-,TRBJ2-7,TRBV6-1,-,CASSDTFRVKQYF,TGTGCCAGCAGTGACACCTTCAGGGTTAAGCAGTACTTC
once,TRBJ2-7,TRBV19,-,CASSIRLGGSYEQYF,TGTGCCAGTAGTATTCGGCTAGGAGGCTCCTACGAGCAGTACTTC
-,TRBJ1-1,TRBV5-1,-,CASSLKPGPVNTEAFF,TGCGCCAGCAGCCTGAAACCGGGACCTGTTAACACTGAAGCTTTCTTT
-,TRBJ2-7,TRBV5-1,-,CASSLHEGIYEQYF,TGCGCCAGCAGCTTGCATGAGGGTATTTACGAGCAGTACTTC
-,TRBJ2-7,TRBV5-8,TRBD2,CASTKLGMSSGRGEQYF,TGTGCCAGCACCAAGCTCGGGATGTCGAGCGGGAGAGGCGAGCAGTACTTC
-,TRBJ2-7,TRBV5-1,-,CASNWVKYYEQYF,TGCGCCAGCAACTGGGTCAAGTACTACGAGCAGTACTTC
-,TRBJ2-5,TRBV28,-,CASSRRQVQETQYF,TGTGCCAGCAGCCGCCGACAAGTACAAGAGACCCAGTACTTC